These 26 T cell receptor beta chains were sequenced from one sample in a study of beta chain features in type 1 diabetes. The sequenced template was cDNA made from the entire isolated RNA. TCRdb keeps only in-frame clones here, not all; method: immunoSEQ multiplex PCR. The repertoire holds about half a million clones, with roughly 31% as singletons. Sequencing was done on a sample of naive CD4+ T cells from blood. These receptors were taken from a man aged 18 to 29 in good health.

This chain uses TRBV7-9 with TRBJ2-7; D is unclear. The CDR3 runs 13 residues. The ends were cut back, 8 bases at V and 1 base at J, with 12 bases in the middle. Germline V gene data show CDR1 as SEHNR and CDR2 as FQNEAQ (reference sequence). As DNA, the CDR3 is TGTGCCAGCTCCCCGGAGACTTCCTACGAGCAGTACTTC. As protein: CASSPETSYEQYF. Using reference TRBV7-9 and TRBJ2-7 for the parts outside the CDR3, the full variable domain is DTGVSQNPRHKITKRGQNVTFRCDPISEHNRLYWYRQTLGQGPEFLTYFQNEAQLEKSRLLSDRFSAERPKGSFSTLEIQRTEQGDSAMYLCASSPETSYEQYFGPGTRLTVT.

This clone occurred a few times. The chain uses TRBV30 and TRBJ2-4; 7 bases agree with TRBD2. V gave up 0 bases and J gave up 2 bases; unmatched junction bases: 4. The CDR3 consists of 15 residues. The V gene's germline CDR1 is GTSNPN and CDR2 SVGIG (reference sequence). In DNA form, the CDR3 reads TGTGCCTGGAGTGTGGAGGGAGGGACCAAAAACATTCAGTACTTC. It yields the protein CAWSVEGGTKNIQYF.

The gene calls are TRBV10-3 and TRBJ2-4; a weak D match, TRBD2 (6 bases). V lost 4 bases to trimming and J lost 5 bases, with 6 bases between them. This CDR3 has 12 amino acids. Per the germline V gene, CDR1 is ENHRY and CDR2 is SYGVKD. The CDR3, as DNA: TGTGCCATCAGTGGGGGGGAAAACATTCAGTACTTC. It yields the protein CAISGGENIQYF.

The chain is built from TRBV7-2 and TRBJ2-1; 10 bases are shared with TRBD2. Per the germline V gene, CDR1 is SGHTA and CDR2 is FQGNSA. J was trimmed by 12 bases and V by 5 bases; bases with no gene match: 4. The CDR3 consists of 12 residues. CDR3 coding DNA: TGTGCCAGCAGCACCCGGACTAGCGGGCAGTTCTTC. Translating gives CASSTRTSGQFF.

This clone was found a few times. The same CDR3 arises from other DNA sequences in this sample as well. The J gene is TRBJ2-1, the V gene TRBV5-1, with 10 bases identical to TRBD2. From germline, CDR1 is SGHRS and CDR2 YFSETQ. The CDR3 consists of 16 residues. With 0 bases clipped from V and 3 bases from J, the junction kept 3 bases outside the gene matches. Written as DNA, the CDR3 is TGCGCCAGCAGCTTGGTGGCTAGCGGGGGCTACAATGAGCAGTTCTTC. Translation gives CASSLVASGGYNEQFF.

The CDR3 is CASRKGQGSYEQYF. The CDR3 DNA reads TGTGCCAGCAGGAAAGGACAGGGATCCTACGAGCAGTACTTC. The rearrangement joins TRBV7-9 to TRBJ2-7; TRBD1 agrees at 8 bases. V trimming: 6 bases; J trimming: 1 base; junction bases outside the gene matches: 5. This CDR3 spans 14 amino acids. Germline V gene data show CDR1 as SEHNR and CDR2 as FQNEAQ (reference sequence).

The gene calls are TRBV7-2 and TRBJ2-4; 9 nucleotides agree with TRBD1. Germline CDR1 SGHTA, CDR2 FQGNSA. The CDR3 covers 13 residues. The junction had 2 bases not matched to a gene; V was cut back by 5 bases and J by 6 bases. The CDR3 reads CASSPDRGNIQYF. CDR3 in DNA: TGTGCCAGCAGCCCGGACAGGGGAAACATTCAGTACTTC.

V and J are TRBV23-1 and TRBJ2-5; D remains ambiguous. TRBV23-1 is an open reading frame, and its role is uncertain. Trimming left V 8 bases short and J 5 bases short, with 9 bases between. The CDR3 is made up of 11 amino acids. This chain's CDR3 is CASPKNETQYF. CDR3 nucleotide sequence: TGCGCCAGCCCCAAGAATGAGACCCAGTACTTC.

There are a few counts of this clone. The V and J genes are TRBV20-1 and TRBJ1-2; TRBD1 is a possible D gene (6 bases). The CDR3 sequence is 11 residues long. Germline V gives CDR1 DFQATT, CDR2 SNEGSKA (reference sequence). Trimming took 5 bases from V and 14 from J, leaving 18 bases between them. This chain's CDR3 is CSALRDTLNTF. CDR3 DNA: TGCAGTGCTCTCCGGGACACCTTGAATACCTTC.

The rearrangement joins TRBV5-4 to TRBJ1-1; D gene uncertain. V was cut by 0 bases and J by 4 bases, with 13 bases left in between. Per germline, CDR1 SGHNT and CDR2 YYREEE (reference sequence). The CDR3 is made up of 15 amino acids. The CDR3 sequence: CASSLGPGGPTEAFF. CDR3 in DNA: TGTGCCAGCAGCTTGGGGCCAGGTGGGCCCACTGAAGCTTTCTTT.

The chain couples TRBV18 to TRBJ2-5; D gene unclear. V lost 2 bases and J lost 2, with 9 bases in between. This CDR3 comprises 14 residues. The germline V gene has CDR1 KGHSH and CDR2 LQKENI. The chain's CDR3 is CASSPVLSQETQYF. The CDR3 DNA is TGTGCCAGCTCACCAGTACTATCACAAGAGACCCAGTACTTC.

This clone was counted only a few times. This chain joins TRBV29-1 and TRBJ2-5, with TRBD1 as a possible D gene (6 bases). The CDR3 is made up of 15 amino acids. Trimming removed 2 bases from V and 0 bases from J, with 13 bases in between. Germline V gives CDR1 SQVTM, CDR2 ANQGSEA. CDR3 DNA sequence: TGCAGCGTTGAATCACAGGGATGGTACCAAGAGACCCAGTACTTC. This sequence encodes CSVESQGWYQETQYF.

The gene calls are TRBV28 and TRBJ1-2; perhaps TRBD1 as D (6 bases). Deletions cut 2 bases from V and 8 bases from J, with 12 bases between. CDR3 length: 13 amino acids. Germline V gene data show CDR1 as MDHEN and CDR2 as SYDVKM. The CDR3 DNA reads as TGTGCCAGCAGTTTACCGGGGGGGCTGGGCTACACCTTC. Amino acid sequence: CASSLPGGLGYTF.

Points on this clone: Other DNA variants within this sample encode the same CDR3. The CDR3 nucleotides read TGTGCCATCAGTGAGTCCGGGACGGAAGAGACCCAGTACTTC. Translated, it gives CAISESGTEETQYF. This sequence joins TRBV10-3 and TRBJ2-5; possibly TRBD1 or TRBD2 for D (5 bases each). There are 14 residues in the CDR3. Looked up from germline, CDR1 is ENHRY and CDR2 is SYGVKD. Trimming removed 0 bases from V and 3 bases from J, with 8 bases in between.

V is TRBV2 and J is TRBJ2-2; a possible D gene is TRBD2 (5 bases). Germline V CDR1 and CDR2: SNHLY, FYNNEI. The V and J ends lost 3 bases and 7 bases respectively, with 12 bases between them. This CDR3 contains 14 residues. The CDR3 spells CASSDHPGIGELFF. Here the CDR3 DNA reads TGTGCCAGCAGTGATCATCCCGGGATCGGGGAGCTGTTTTTT.

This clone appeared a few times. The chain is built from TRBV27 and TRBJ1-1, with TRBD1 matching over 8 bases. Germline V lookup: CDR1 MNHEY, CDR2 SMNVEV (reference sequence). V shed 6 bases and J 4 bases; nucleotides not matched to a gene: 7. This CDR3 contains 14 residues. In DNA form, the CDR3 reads TGTGCCAGCAGGGGACAGGTCCGTGGCACTGAAGCTTTCTTT. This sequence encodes CASRGQVRGTEAFF.

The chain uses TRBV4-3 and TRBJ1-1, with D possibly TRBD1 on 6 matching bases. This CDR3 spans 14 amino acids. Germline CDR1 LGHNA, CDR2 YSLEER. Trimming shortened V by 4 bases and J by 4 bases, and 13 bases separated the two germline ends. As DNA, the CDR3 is TGCGCCAGCAGCCCCGAGGGCAGGGGCACTGAAGCTTTCTTT. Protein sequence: CASSPEGRGTEAFF.

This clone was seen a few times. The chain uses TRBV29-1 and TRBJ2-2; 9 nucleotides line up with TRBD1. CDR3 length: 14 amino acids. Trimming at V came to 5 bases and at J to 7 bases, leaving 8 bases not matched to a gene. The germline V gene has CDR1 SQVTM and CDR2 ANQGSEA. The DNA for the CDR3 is TGCAGCGTTAACAGGGGGCCTACTGGCGGGGAGCTGTTTTTT. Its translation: CSVNRGPTGGELFF.

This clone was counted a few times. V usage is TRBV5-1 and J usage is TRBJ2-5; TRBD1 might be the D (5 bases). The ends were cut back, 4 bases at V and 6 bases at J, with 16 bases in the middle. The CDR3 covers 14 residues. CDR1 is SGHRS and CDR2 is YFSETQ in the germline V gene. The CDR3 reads CASSLDTPPKTQYF. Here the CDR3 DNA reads TGCGCCAGCAGCCTGGACACGCCACCGAAGACCCAGTACTTC.

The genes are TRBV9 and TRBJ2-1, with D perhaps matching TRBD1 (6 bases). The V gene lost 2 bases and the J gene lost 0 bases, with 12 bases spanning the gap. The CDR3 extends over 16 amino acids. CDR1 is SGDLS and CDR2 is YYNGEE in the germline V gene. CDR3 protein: CASSVQGPSSYNEQFF. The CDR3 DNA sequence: TGTGCCAGCAGCGTTCAGGGGCCGAGCTCCTACAATGAGCAGTTCTTC.

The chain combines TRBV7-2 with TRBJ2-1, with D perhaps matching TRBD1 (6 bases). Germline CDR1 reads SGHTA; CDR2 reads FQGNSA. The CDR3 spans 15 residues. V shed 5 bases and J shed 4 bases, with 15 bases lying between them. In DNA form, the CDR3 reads TGTGCCAGCAGCCCCGAAGGGGGTGGTTACAATGAGCAGTTCTTC. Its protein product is CASSPEGGGYNEQFF.

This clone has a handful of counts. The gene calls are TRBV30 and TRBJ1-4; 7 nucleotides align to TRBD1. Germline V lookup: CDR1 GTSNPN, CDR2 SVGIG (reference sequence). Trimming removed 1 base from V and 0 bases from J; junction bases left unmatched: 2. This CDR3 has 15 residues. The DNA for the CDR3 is TGTGCCTGGAGTGCCGGACAGGCAACTAATGAAAAACTGTTTTTT. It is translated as CAWSAGQATNEKLFF.

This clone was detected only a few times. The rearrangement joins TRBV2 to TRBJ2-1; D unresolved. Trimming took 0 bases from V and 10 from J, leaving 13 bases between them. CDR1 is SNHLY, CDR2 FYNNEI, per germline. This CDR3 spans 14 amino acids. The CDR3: CASSEARLSGEQFF. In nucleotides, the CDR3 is TGTGCCAGCAGTGAAGCGCGGCTATCAGGCGAGCAGTTCTTC.

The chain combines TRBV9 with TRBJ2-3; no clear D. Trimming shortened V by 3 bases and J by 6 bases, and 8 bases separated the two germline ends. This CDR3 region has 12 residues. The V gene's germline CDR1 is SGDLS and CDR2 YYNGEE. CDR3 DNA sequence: TGTGCCAGCAGCGCCACGTGGGATACGCAGTATTTT. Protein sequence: CASSATWDTQYF.

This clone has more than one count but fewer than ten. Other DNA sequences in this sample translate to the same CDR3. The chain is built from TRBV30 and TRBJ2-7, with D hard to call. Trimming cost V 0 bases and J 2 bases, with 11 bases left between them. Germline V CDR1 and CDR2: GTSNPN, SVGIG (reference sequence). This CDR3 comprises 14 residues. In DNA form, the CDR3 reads TGTGCCTGGAGTGTACGGGCAGGAACCTACGAGCAGTACTTC. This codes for CAWSVRAGTYEQYF.

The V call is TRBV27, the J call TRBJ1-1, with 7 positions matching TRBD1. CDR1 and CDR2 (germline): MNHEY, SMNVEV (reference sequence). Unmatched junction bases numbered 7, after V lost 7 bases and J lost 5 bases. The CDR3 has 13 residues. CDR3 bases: TGTGCCAGCAAGAAGACAGGGCGAACTGAAGCTTTCTTT. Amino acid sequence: CASKKTGRTEAFF.